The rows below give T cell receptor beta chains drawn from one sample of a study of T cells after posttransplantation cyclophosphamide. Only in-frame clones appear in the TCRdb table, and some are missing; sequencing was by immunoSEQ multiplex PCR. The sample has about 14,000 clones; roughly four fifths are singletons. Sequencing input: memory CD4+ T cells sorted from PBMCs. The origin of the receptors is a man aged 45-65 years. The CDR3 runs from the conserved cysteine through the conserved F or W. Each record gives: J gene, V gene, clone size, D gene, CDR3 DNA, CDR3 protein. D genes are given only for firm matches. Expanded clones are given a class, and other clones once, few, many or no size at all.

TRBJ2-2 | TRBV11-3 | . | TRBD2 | TGTGCCAGCAGCTTTCCCGGGGAGGGCACCGGGGAGCTGTTTTTT | CASSFPGEGTGELFF
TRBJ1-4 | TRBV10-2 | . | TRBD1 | TGCGCCAGCAGGACAGGGGAGAAACTGTTTTTT | CASRTGEKLFF
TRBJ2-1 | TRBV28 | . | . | TGTGCCAGCAGGAGCAGAATTGCGGGACGGGGGAATGAGCAGTTCTTC | CASRSRIAGRGNEQFF
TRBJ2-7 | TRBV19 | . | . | TGTGCCAGTCATGGGAGGAGCTCCTACGAGCAGTACTTC | CASHGRSSYEQYF
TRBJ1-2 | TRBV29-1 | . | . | TGCAGCGTTGGACACGAAGGTGGCTACACCTTC | CSVGHEGGYTF
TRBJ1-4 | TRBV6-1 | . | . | TGTGCCAGCATGAGGTACAGGGACCAGGGTGAAAAACTGTTTTTT | CASMRYRDQGEKLFF
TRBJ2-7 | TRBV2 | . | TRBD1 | TGTGCCAGCAAGGGGACAGCTAACTCCTACGAGCAGTACTTC | CASKGTANSYEQYF
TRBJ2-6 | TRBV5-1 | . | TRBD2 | TGCGCCAGCAGCTCCGTACCTAGCGGAGGGTCTGGGGCCAACGTCCTGACTTTC | CASSSVPSGGSGANVLTF
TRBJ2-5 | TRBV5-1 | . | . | TGCGCCAGCAGCTTGCTCTGGTCAGTACAAGAGACCCAGTACTTC | CASSLLWSVQETQYF
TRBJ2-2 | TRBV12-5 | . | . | TGTGCTAGTGGTTTGGTAGCGGTCGAGGGATTGGGGGAGCTGTTTTTT | CASGLVAVEGLGELFF
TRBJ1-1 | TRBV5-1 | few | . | TGCGCCAGCAGCGGGTCCTTGGTAGCCAACACTGAAGCTTTCTTT | CASSGSLVANTEAFF
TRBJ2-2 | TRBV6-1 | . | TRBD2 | TGTGCCAGCAGTGGGGTATTAGCGGGGGGGCCGTCCGGGGAGCTGTTTTTT | CASSGVLAGGPSGELFF
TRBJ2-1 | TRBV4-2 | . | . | TGTGCCAGCAGCCAAGATTCGATCAGCAATGAGCAGTTCTTC | CASSQDSISNEQFF
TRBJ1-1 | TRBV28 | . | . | TGTGCCAGCAGTTTGTATCAGTCCGGGAGGACTGAAGCTTTCTTT | CASSLYQSGRTEAFF
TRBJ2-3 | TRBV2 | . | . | TGTGCCAGCAGTGGCAGGGCAGTAGATACGCAGTATTTT | CASSGRAVDTQYF
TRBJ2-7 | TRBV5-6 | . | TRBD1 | TGTGCCAGCAGCTTGGCCTGGGGTCAGACAGGGGAGATTACCTACGAGCAGTACTTC | CASSLAWGQTGEITYEQYF
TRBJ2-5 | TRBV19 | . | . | TGTGCCAGTAGTATTCGCAGGGGAGAGACCCAGTACTTC | CASSIRRGETQYF
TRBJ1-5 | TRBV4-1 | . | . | TGCGCCAGCAGCCCACAGGGATCCAATCAGCCCCAGCATTTT | CASSPQGSNQPQHF
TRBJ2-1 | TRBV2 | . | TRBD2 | TGTGCCAGCAGTGAATCGACCATGACTAGCGGGGGGGACAATGAGCAGTTCTTC | CASSESTMTSGGDNEQFF
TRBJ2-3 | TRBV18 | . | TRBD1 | TGTGCCAGCTCACAACTGGGGGGACAGGGGAGCACAGATACGCAGTATTTT | CASSQLGGQGSTDTQYF
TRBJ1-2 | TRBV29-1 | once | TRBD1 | TGCAGCGTTGGTGGGACAGGATTAAACTATGGCTACACCTTC | CSVGGTGLNYGYTF
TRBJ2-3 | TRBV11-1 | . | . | TGTGCCAGCAGCTTAGGGGGTGATTTCGCGGGCTCGACAGATACGCAGTATTTT | CASSLGGDFAGSTDTQYF
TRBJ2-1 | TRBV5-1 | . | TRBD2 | TGCGCCAGCAGCTCCATAGCGGGCAATTCCTACAATGAGCAGTTCTTC | CASSSIAGNSYNEQFF
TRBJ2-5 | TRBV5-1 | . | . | TGCGCCAGCAGCTTGGACAGACAAGAGACCCAGTACTTC | CASSLDRQETQYF
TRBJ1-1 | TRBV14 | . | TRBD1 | TGTGCCAGCAGCTCCTGGACAGGGGGCTGGGCTGAAGCTTTCTTT | CASSSWTGGWAEAFF
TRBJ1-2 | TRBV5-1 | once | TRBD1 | TGCGCCAGCAGCTTGGGAGGGACAGGGTTTTTCAATGGCTACACCTTC | CASSLGGTGFFNGYTF
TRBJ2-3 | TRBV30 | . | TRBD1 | TGTGCCTGGAGCCGGGGGACAGGGACTATCACAGATACGCAGTATTTT | CAWSRGTGTITDTQYF
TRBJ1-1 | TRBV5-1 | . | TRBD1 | TGCGCCAGCAGCACCCAGGGGGCGGATGGGACTGAAGCTTTCTTT | CASSTQGADGTEAFF
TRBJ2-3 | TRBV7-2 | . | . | TGTGCCAGCAGCTTAGCCATACAGACAGGAGCTAGCACAGATACGCAGTATTTT | CASSLAIQTGASTDTQYF
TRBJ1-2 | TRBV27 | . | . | TGTGCCAGCATGGGGTCCCGGGAGGGCTACACCTTC | CASMGSREGYTF
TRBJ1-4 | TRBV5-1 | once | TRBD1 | TGCGCCAGCAGCGGATCCGGGACAGGGGAAGAAAAACTGTTTTTT | CASSGSGTGEEKLFF
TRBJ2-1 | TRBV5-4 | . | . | TGTGCCAGCAGCTTAGGGGCTTCCAATTACAATGAGCAGTTCTTC | CASSLGASNYNEQFF
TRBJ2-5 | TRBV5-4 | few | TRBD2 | TGTGCCAGCAGCTTGGGGACTAGCGGGAGGGCCGAGGAGACCCAGTACTTC | CASSLGTSGRAEETQYF
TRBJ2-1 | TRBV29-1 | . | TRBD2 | TGCAGCGTTGGGCAGGGACTAGCGGGAGGGCCCTCCTTCTTC | CSVGQGLAGGPSFF
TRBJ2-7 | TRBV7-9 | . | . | TGTGCCAGCAGCTTTGGGTGGAGCTCCTACGAGCAGTACTTC | CASSFGWSSYEQYF
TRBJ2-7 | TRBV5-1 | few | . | TGCGCCAGCAGCCCCCGGGGGAGCTCCTACGAGCAGTACTTC | CASSPRGSSYEQYF
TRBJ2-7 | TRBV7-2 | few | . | TGTGCCAGCAGCTCCCCGGGACTCGCCTCCTACGAGCAGTACTTC | CASSSPGLASYEQYF
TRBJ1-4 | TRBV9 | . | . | TGTGCCAGCAGCGTAGGGGCTGTTACTAATGAAAAACTGTTTTTT | CASSVGAVTNEKLFF
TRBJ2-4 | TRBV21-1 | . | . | TGTGCCAGCAGCAAAGCTGGGCAGGGGCATACCAAAAACATTCAGTACTTC | CASSKAGQGHTKNIQYF
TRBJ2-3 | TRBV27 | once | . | TGTGCCAGCAGTCCAGCTGGACTGCTGCGGAAAGATACGCAGTATTTT | CASSPAGLLRKDTQYF
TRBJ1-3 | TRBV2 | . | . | TGTGCCAACACGCTAGGCTCTGGAAACACCATATATTTT | CANTLGSGNTIYF
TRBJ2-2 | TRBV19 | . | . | TGTGCCAGTACCCCTCCTGGGGCAAAACGCACCGGGGAGCTGTTTTTT | CASTPPGAKRTGELFF
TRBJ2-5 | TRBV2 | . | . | TGTGCCAGCAAAATACAGGGTACTCAAGAGACCCAGTACTTC | CASKIQGTQETQYF
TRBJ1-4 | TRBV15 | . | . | TGTGCCACCAGCAGGGGAGGGGGATATGAAAAACTGTTTTTT | CATSRGGGYEKLFF
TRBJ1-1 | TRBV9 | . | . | TGTGCCAGCAGCGTACACAAGAACACTGAAGCTTTCTTT | CASSVHKNTEAFF
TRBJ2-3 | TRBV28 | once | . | TGTGCCAGCAGTTTAGAGGGGGCGGGGTCGCAGTATTTT | CASSLEGAGSQYF
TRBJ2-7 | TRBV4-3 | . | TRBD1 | TGCGCCAGCAGCCGGTGGCAGGGGGCGTACGAGCAGTACTTC | CASSRWQGAYEQYF
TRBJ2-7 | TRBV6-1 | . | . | TGTGCCACCCTAGCAGGCCTCTATCGCGAGCAGTACTTC | CATLAGLYREQYF
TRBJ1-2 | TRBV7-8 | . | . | TGTGCCAGCAGCTCCCTCACCCGGTCTCGTGATCGCGGCTATGGCTACACCTTC | CASSSLTRSRDRGYGYTF
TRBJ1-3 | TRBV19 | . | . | TGTGCCAGTAGTACCGGGAGCTCTGGAAACACCATATATTTT | CASSTGSSGNTIYF
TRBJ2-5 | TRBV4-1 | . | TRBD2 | TGCGCCAGCAGCGCAGGTACGGCGGGGGGACGAGAGACCCAGTACTTC | CASSAGTAGGRETQYF